Listed below are T cell receptor beta chains from one sample, sequenced in a study of control samples from healthy donors and cancer patients. TCRdb's copy holds only in-frame clones and misses some; the assay was immunoSEQ multiplex PCR. The sample contains roughly 180,000 clones, just under 95% of which appear only once. The sequencing input was blood. Receptors were obtained from a woman aged 60-75 years in good health. The CDR3 runs from the conserved cysteine through the conserved F or W. The order of the fields is V gene, D gene, J gene, clone size, CDR3 DNA, CDR3 protein. A D gene is named only where the DNA matches it firmly. Some rows have no size entry. The others give once, few or many, or a class for an expanded clone.

v_call: TRBV6-5; d_call: -; j_call: TRBJ2-3; clone_size: -; cdr3_nt: TGTGCCAGCAGTTTCCTGCCCCAGGGGACAGATACGCAGTATTTT; cdr3_aa: CASSFLPQGTDTQYF
v_call: TRBV4-3; d_call: -; j_call: TRBJ1-2; clone_size: -; cdr3_nt: TGCGCCAGCAGCCAATTCAGGGATGCTGGCTACACCTTC; cdr3_aa: CASSQFRDAGYTF
v_call: TRBV7-3; d_call: -; j_call: TRBJ2-3; clone_size: -; cdr3_nt: TGTGCCAGCAGCTTACGAACAGGGATAGATACGCAGTATTTT; cdr3_aa: CASSLRTGIDTQYF
v_call: TRBV5-1; d_call: -; j_call: TRBJ1-1; clone_size: -; cdr3_nt: TGCGCCAGCAGCTTGGGCACTGAAGCTTTCTTT; cdr3_aa: CASSLGTEAFF
v_call: TRBV14; d_call: -; j_call: TRBJ1-2; clone_size: -; cdr3_nt: TGTGCCAGCAGCCAAAGAGAGGGCGGAGGTCCCCTCTATGGCTACACCTTC; cdr3_aa: CASSQREGGGPLYGYTF
v_call: TRBV9; d_call: TRBD1; j_call: TRBJ2-7; clone_size: -; cdr3_nt: TGTGCCAGCAGCCTCCAGGACAGGGGGCCCTACGAGCAGTACTTC; cdr3_aa: CASSLQDRGPYEQYF
v_call: TRBV28; d_call: TRBD1; j_call: TRBJ1-5; clone_size: -; cdr3_nt: TGTGCCAGCAGATCCGGGACAGGGGGTAAGCCCCAGCATTTT; cdr3_aa: CASRSGTGGKPQHF
v_call: TRBV9; d_call: -; j_call: TRBJ2-5; clone_size: once; cdr3_nt: TGTGCCAGCAGCGCCCGACACGGCCAAGAGACCCAGTACTTC; cdr3_aa: CASSARHGQETQYF
v_call: TRBV9; d_call: -; j_call: TRBJ2-6; clone_size: once; cdr3_nt: TGTGCCAGCAGCGTAGGGGTAGGGCAGATCGGCTCTGGGGCCAACGTCCTGACTTTC; cdr3_aa: CASSVGVGQIGSGANVLTF
v_call: TRBV11-2; d_call: TRBD2; j_call: TRBJ2-7; clone_size: -; cdr3_nt: TGTGCCAGCAGCTTATCAAGGGGGCTAGCGGGGACCTCCTACGAGCAGTACTTC; cdr3_aa: CASSLSRGLAGTSYEQYF
v_call: TRBV7-9; d_call: -; j_call: TRBJ1-1; clone_size: -; cdr3_nt: TGTGCCAGCAGCTTAAGGTTGGGGACTGAAGCTTTCTTT; cdr3_aa: CASSLRLGTEAFF
v_call: TRBV2; d_call: -; j_call: TRBJ2-3; clone_size: -; cdr3_nt: TGTGCCAGCAGTGGGATTTGGGACACAGATACGCAGTATTTT; cdr3_aa: CASSGIWDTDTQYF
v_call: TRBV7-2; d_call: -; j_call: TRBJ2-5; clone_size: -; cdr3_nt: TGTGCCAGCAGCGCCCCGGGGGGCAGCCAAGAGACCCAGTACTTC; cdr3_aa: CASSAPGGSQETQYF
v_call: TRBV5-1; d_call: TRBD1; j_call: TRBJ1-3; clone_size: -; cdr3_nt: TGCGCCAGCAGCTCCGGGACAGGGGGAATAGGAAACACCATATATTTT; cdr3_aa: CASSSGTGGIGNTIYF
v_call: TRBV7-9; d_call: -; j_call: TRBJ1-1; clone_size: -; cdr3_nt: TGTGCCAGCAGCTTAGGGTCGGGGATGAACACTGAAGCTTTCTTT; cdr3_aa: CASSLGSGMNTEAFF
v_call: TRBV24-1; d_call: TRBD2; j_call: TRBJ2-3; clone_size: -; cdr3_nt: TGTGCCACCAGTGTGGGCAAAATGGGACTAGCGGGGGATACGGGCACAGATACGCAGTATTTT; cdr3_aa: CATSVGKMGLAGDTGTDTQYF
v_call: TRBV6-1; d_call: -; j_call: TRBJ2-1; clone_size: -; cdr3_nt: TGTGCCAGCAGTGAATATAGGGGGGGAAAGGATGAGCAGTTCTTC; cdr3_aa: CASSEYRGGKDEQFF
v_call: TRBV12-3/TRBV12-4; d_call: -; j_call: TRBJ2-1; clone_size: -; cdr3_nt: TGTGCCAGCAGTTTTATATTGTATGAGCAGTTCTTC; cdr3_aa: CASSFILYEQFF
v_call: TRBV19; d_call: TRBD2; j_call: TRBJ2-3; clone_size: -; cdr3_nt: TGTGCCAGTAGTGTCCGACTAGCGGCCTATGATACGCAGTATTTT; cdr3_aa: CASSVRLAAYDTQYF
v_call: TRBV7-3; d_call: -; j_call: TRBJ1-2; clone_size: -; cdr3_nt: TGTGCCAGCAGCTCCACCACAGGGAGTGGCTACACCTTC; cdr3_aa: CASSSTTGSGYTF
v_call: TRBV5-6; d_call: -; j_call: TRBJ1-2; clone_size: -; cdr3_nt: TGTGCCAGCAGCTTCGGCAGCTACTATGGCTACACCTTC; cdr3_aa: CASSFGSYYGYTF
v_call: TRBV4-3; d_call: -; j_call: TRBJ2-1; clone_size: -; cdr3_nt: TGCGCCAGCAGCCAAGTGGGGTTGGGGAATGAGCAGTTCTTC; cdr3_aa: CASSQVGLGNEQFF
v_call: TRBV2; d_call: -; j_call: TRBJ2-5; clone_size: -; cdr3_nt: TGTGCCAGCAGTGCCTTGAGGGTAGGGGAGACCCAGTACTTC; cdr3_aa: CASSALRVGETQYF
v_call: TRBV30; d_call: TRBD1; j_call: TRBJ1-2; clone_size: -; cdr3_nt: TGTGCCGGAAGGGACAGGGGGACGTCGAACTATGGCTACACCTTC; cdr3_aa: CAGRDRGTSNYGYTF
v_call: TRBV19; d_call: TRBD2; j_call: TRBJ2-3; clone_size: -; cdr3_nt: TGTGCCAGTACCCCGGGAGGAGGACTCAGCAGGGATACGCAGTATTTT; cdr3_aa: CASTPGGGLSRDTQYF
v_call: TRBV24-1; d_call: TRBD1; j_call: TRBJ2-1; clone_size: -; cdr3_nt: TGTGCCACCAGTGGGACAGGGGTCTACAATGAGCAGTTCTTC; cdr3_aa: CATSGTGVYNEQFF
v_call: TRBV10-3; d_call: TRBD2; j_call: TRBJ2-7; clone_size: -; cdr3_nt: TGTGCCATCGGAACCTCCGGGGGGTTCACCTACGAGCAGTACTTC; cdr3_aa: CAIGTSGGFTYEQYF
v_call: TRBV18; d_call: TRBD2; j_call: TRBJ2-7; clone_size: -; cdr3_nt: TGTGCCAGCTCACCAGTGGGGACTAGCAGATCCTACGAGCAGTACTTC; cdr3_aa: CASSPVGTSRSYEQYF
v_call: TRBV3-1/TRBV3-2; d_call: TRBD1; j_call: TRBJ2-2; clone_size: -; cdr3_nt: TGTGCCAGCAGCCAAGAAGGGGTTGGGACAGGGTCTAACACCGGGGAGCTGTTTTTT; cdr3_aa: CASSQEGVGTGSNTGELFF
v_call: TRBV30; d_call: TRBD1; j_call: TRBJ1-3; clone_size: -; cdr3_nt: TGTGCCTGGAGTCCGGACAGGGGTCAGGCCATATATTTT; cdr3_aa: CAWSPDRGQAIYF
v_call: TRBV27; d_call: -; j_call: TRBJ1-6; clone_size: -; cdr3_nt: TGTGCCAGCAGTTCCGGGGGGTCCTATAATTCACCCCTCCACTTT; cdr3_aa: CASSSGGSYNSPLHF
v_call: TRBV7-2; d_call: TRBD1; j_call: TRBJ1-1; clone_size: -; cdr3_nt: TGTGCCAGCAGCTTTCAGGGGGGCAGGGGGGTGAACACTGAAGCTTTCTTT; cdr3_aa: CASSFQGGRGVNTEAFF
v_call: TRBV9; d_call: -; j_call: TRBJ1-3; clone_size: -; cdr3_nt: TGTGCCAGCAGCGCCCAACAGGGTAGAGGAAACACCATATATTTT; cdr3_aa: CASSAQQGRGNTIYF
v_call: TRBV6-5; d_call: -; j_call: TRBJ2-7; clone_size: -; cdr3_nt: TGTGCCAGCAGTACCCGGACAGAAAGCTACGAGCAGTACTTC; cdr3_aa: CASSTRTESYEQYF
v_call: TRBV27; d_call: -; j_call: TRBJ1-5; clone_size: -; cdr3_nt: TGTGCCAGCAGTTTATCATCGCGAGGAGGGATTCAGCCCCAGCATTTT; cdr3_aa: CASSLSSRGGIQPQHF
v_call: TRBV10-1; d_call: TRBD1; j_call: TRBJ1-2; clone_size: -; cdr3_nt: TGCGCCAGCAGTGAAGCATCGACAGGGCCCTATGGCTACACCTTC; cdr3_aa: CASSEASTGPYGYTF
v_call: TRBV5-1; d_call: -; j_call: TRBJ2-3; clone_size: once; cdr3_nt: TGCGCCAGCAGCCCCGGTGGCACAGATACGCAGTATTTT; cdr3_aa: CASSPGGTDTQYF
v_call: TRBV3-1/TRBV3-2; d_call: TRBD1; j_call: TRBJ2-7; clone_size: once; cdr3_nt: TGTGCCAGCAGCCCCCGTCCCGGGACAGGGATCTATTCCTACGAGCAGTACTTC; cdr3_aa: CASSPRPGTGIYSYEQYF
v_call: TRBV18; d_call: TRBD1; j_call: TRBJ2-1; clone_size: -; cdr3_nt: TGTGCCAGCTCCCCAGGACAGGGGGCATCCTACAATGAGCAGTTCTTC; cdr3_aa: CASSPGQGASYNEQFF
v_call: TRBV6-2/TRBV6-3; d_call: -; j_call: TRBJ1-1; clone_size: -; cdr3_nt: TGTGCCAGCAGTTACGATTATGGGTCTGAAGCTTTCTTT; cdr3_aa: CASSYDYGSEAFF
v_call: TRBV24-1; d_call: -; j_call: TRBJ2-5; clone_size: -; cdr3_nt: TGTGCCACCAGTGATGGGAACGAACGGGGGACCCAGTACTTC; cdr3_aa: CATSDGNERGTQYF
v_call: TRBV11-3; d_call: -; j_call: TRBJ1-2; clone_size: -; cdr3_nt: TGTGCCAGCAGCCATCCGAGGGGACAAGGGATCCATGGCTACACCTTC; cdr3_aa: CASSHPRGQGIHGYTF
v_call: TRBV3-1/TRBV3-2; d_call: TRBD2; j_call: TRBJ2-7; clone_size: -; cdr3_nt: TGTGCCAGCAGCCAGCTAGCGGGGGTCTACGAGCAGTACTTC; cdr3_aa: CASSQLAGVYEQYF
v_call: TRBV19; d_call: -; j_call: TRBJ1-1; clone_size: -; cdr3_nt: TGTGCCAGTAGTATCGGGCCGGGTCTGAACACTGAAGCTTTCTTT; cdr3_aa: CASSIGPGLNTEAFF